Listed below are T cell receptor beta chains from one sample, sequenced in a study of T cells in Graves' hyperthyroidism and ophthalmopathy. In TCRdb, the multiplex PCR reads were re-called with MiXCR into one record per CDR3 protein. The repertoire holds about 380,000 distinct CDR3 sequences, with about 18% as singletons. Specimen: blood. The receptors were gathered from a man younger than 35 with Graves' ophthalmopathy. CDR3s include the opening cysteine and the closing phenylalanine or tryptophan. The order of the fields is J gene, V gene, CDR3 protein.

j_gene: TRBJ2-5
v_gene: TRBV10-2
CDR3aa: CASTVLDPESGETQYF

j_gene: TRBJ2-7
v_gene: TRBV5-1
CDR3aa: CASSSEQTGAHEQYF

j_gene: TRBJ1-5
v_gene: TRBV12-3/TRBV12-4
CDR3aa: CASSPRQGGYSNQPQHF

j_gene: TRBJ1-1
v_gene: TRBV5-1
CDR3aa: CASSPQGQGGTEAFF

j_gene: TRBJ1-5
v_gene: TRBV27
CDR3aa: CASSNGLGQPQHF

j_gene: TRBJ1-2
v_gene: TRBV2
CDR3aa: CASSEQGQVYGYTF

j_gene: TRBJ2-7
v_gene: TRBV19
CDR3aa: CASSPRTGGMREQYF

j_gene: TRBJ1-2
v_gene: TRBV20-1
CDR3aa: CSASKGFPNGYTF

j_gene: TRBJ1-2
v_gene: TRBV12-3/TRBV12-4
CDR3aa: CASSLGASIEYYAFGYTF

j_gene: TRBJ2-2
v_gene: TRBV10-3
CDR3aa: CASARLAADNTGELFF

j_gene: TRBJ1-2
v_gene: TRBV19
CDR3aa: CASSSAGRGGYTF

j_gene: TRBJ2-5
v_gene: TRBV5-1
CDR3aa: CASSLETADPETQYF

j_gene: TRBJ1-2
v_gene: TRBV12-3/TRBV12-4
CDR3aa: CASNPWDNYGYTF

j_gene: TRBJ1-6
v_gene: TRBV3-1
CDR3aa: CASSQGQGGQSSYNSPLHF

j_gene: TRBJ1-5
v_gene: TRBV4-1
CDR3aa: CASSRGRGFGNQPQHF

j_gene: TRBJ1-3
v_gene: TRBV12-3/TRBV12-4
CDR3aa: CATGPAIYF

j_gene: TRBJ2-3
v_gene: TRBV25-1
CDR3aa: CASSEFPGQGGSDTQYF

j_gene: TRBJ1-6
v_gene: TRBV4-2
CDR3aa: CASSQEQGNSPLHF

j_gene: TRBJ2-5
v_gene: TRBV27
CDR3aa: CASRLSARDRGQETQYF

j_gene: TRBJ1-4
v_gene: TRBV7-8
CDR3aa: CASSLRQGVNEKLFF

j_gene: TRBJ2-7
v_gene: TRBV6-1
CDR3aa: CASMGRRSDSYEQYF

j_gene: TRBJ2-1
v_gene: TRBV20-1
CDR3aa: CSAIGLAVVTYNEQFF

j_gene: TRBJ2-5
v_gene: TRBV10-3
CDR3aa: CAIAEPQETQYF

j_gene: TRBJ1-6
v_gene: TRBV4-1
CDR3aa: CASSQDPAAYNSPLHF

j_gene: TRBJ1-6
v_gene: TRBV3-1
CDR3aa: CASSHQDHLYNSPLHF

j_gene: TRBJ1-1
v_gene: TRBV20-1
CDR3aa: CSAGGTTEAFF

j_gene: TRBJ2-7
v_gene: TRBV2
CDR3aa: CASSGDGRELYEQYF